The present T cell receptor beta chain was sequenced within a study of cytomegalovirus exposure and HLA in healthy donors. Donors had nominal health at sampling but likely had unrecorded immune exposures. The CDR3 runs to 16 residues. CDR1 LGHNA and CDR2 YNFKEQ come from the germline V gene. Unmatched junction bases numbered 0, after V lost 0 bases and J lost 1 base. With 60 Vbeta and 13 Jbeta primers, the PCR was carried out. Profiling relied on immunoSEQ multiplex PCR, and the TCRdb table lists in-frame clones only, not all of them. The sample holds 100,000 to 120,000 clones, 76% seen once. Sequenced sample: PBMCs. This sequence joins TRBV4-2 and TRBJ2-3; 11 bases align to TRBD2. This sequence originates from a man aged 40-55 years in good health and CMV-seropositive. For the CDR3, the DNA is TGTGCCAGCAGCCAAGAACTAGCGGGAGGCACAGATACGCAGTATTTT. Translation gives CASSQELAGGTDTQYF.